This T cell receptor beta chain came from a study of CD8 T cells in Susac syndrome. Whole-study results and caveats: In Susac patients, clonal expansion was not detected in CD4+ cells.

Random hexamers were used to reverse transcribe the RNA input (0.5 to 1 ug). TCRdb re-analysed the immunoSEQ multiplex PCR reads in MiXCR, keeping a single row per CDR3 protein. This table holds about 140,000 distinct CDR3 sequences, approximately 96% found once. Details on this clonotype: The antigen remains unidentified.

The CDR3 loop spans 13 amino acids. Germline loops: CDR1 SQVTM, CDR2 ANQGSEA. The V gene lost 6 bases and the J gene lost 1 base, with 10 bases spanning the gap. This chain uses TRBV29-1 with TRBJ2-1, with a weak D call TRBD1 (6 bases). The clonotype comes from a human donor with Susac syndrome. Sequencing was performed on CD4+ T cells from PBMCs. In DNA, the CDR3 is TGCAGCGTGAGCAGGGGATCCTACAATGAGCAGTTCTTC. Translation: CSVSRGSYNEQFF.